Presented here are 5 T cell receptor beta chains from one specimen sequenced in a study of lymphopenia after photon versus proton radiotherapy. Sequenced by immunoSEQ multiplex PCR; TCRdb stores in-frame clones only, minus some. The table includes roughly 30,000 clones, approximately 95% detected once. Material: peripheral blood, obtained from a patient treated with photon-based radiotherapy. The source of these receptors is a woman aged 45-60 years with cholangiocarcinoma.

The chain joins TRBV4-3 to TRBJ1-4, with D tentatively TRBD1 (6 bases). CDR1 and CDR2 (germline): LGHNA, YSLEER. The CDR3 has 15 amino acids. Trimming pared 4 bases from V and 4 bases from J, leaving 13 bases between. The CDR3 here is CASSPGQLVNEKLFF. CDR3 DNA sequence: TGCGCCAGCAGCCCCGGACAGCTAGTTAATGAAAAACTGTTTTTT.

This sequence joins TRBV6-5 and TRBJ2-5; D unclear. CDR3 length: 15 amino acids. Per the germline V gene, CDR1 is MNHEY and CDR2 is SVGAGI. V was cut by 0 bases and J by 3 bases, with 11 bases left in between. The CDR3: CASSYSNGRKETQYF. The DNA of the CDR3 is TGTGCCAGCAGTTACTCGAATGGCAGAAAAGAGACCCAGTACTTC.

This chain links TRBV6-6 with TRBJ1-5; D gene uncertain. The germline V gene encodes CDR1 MNHNY and CDR2 SVGAGI (reference sequence). CDR3 length: 14 amino acids. V gave up 2 bases and J gave up 5 bases, with 10 bases separating them. The CDR3 sequence is CASSYPRQHQPQHF. The CDR3 DNA reads TGTGCCAGCAGTTACCCCAGACAACATCAGCCCCAGCATTTT.

The rearrangement links TRBV27 to TRBJ2-7, with D possibly being TRBD1 or TRBD2 (7 bases each). This CDR3 is built from 14 residues. From germline, CDR1 is MNHEY and CDR2 SMNVEV (reference sequence). Trimming left V 3 bases short and J 2 bases short, with 11 bases between. The CDR3 DNA reads TGTGCCAGCAGTTTTCAGGGGGGGCCCTACGAGCAGTACTTC. Residues: CASSFQGGPYEQYF.

V and J are TRBV5-1 and TRBJ1-1; possibly TRBD1 for D (6 bases). The germline V and J ends were trimmed by 2 bases and 2 bases, with 13 bases remaining between them. Germline values: CDR1 SGHRS, CDR2 YFSETQ. The CDR3 loop spans 15 amino acids. Here the CDR3 reads CASSLAGQSNTEAFF. Written as DNA, the CDR3 is TGCGCCAGCAGCTTAGCCGGACAGTCAAACACTGAAGCTTTCTTT. Full variable domain (rest looked up from reference TRBV5-1 and TRBJ1-1): KAGVTQTPRYLIKTRGQQVTLSCSPISGHRSVSWYQQTPGQGLQFLFEYFSETQRNKGNFPGRFSGRQFSNSRSEMNVSTLELGDSALYLCASSLAGQSNTEAFFGQGTRLTVV.